This T cell receptor beta chain was obtained from a study of blood T cell repertoires in COVID-19. About the research overall: Collection of acute and convalescent COVID-19 samples took place in the United States, Italy and Spain. The analysed material was cDNA or gDNA that came from T cells, B-cell-depleted T cells, or PBMCs.

V lost 8 bases and J lost 4, with 14 bases in between. There are 13 residues in the CDR3. Germline loops: CDR1 SGHTA, CDR2 FQGTGA. In the original processing: Amplified reference gene primers provided the basis for estimating nucleated cell counts. Some clones are missing from TCRdb's copy, which holds only in-frame ones; the method was immunoSEQ multiplex PCR. That table furnishes V, J and clone size, whereas the DNA furnished D and trimming. The profile shows 200,000 to 250,000 clones, around 86% of them singletons. The chain employs TRBV7-3 and TRBJ1-2; maybe TRBD1 (5 bases). The material sequenced was peripheral blood. The origin of this receptor is a woman aged 55 to 70 who had recovered from COVID-19. CDR3 sequence reads: CASGSGGFYGYTF. CDR3 DNA sequence: TGTGCCAGCGGCTCTGGGGGGTTCTATGGCTACACCTTC.